The 5 T cell receptor beta chains in this list originate from one sample, sequenced in a study of prognosis after radiotherapy for stage I lung cancer. Template was genomic DNA; TCR beta CDR3 amplified in two multiplex PCR rounds. During first-round PCR, primers specific to each TRBV and TRBJ gene were used. MiXCR, run by TCRdb on the multiplex PCR reads, gives a single entry per CDR3 protein. The sample yields around 56,000 distinct CDR3 sequences, more than 20% seen once. This specimen consisted of PBMCs, obtained before or after stereotactic body radiation therapy (not recorded which). The source is a donor at least 50 years old with non-small cell lung cancer.

This clonotype was counted ten times or more. This chain uses TRBV6-5 with TRBJ1-1, with a weak D call TRBD1 (5 bases). V gave up 2 bases and J gave up 1 base, with 8 bases separating them. The germline V gene has CDR1 MNHEY and CDR2 SVGAGI. The CDR3 totals 14 residues. Written as DNA, the CDR3 is TGTGCCAGCAGTTACAGGGGATCGAACACTGAAGCTTTCTTT. It yields the protein CASSYRGSNTEAFF.

This clonotype showed up many times. The chain links TRBV27 to TRBJ1-2, with 9 bases aligning to TRBD1. Germline CDR1 and CDR2: MNHEY and SMNVEV (reference sequence). V trimming: 6 bases; J trimming: 8 bases; junction bases outside the gene matches: 13. CDR3 length equals 15 residues. CDR3 sequence reads: CASRPRDRAIGGYTF. The CDR3 DNA follows: TGTGCCAGCAGGCCTCGGGACAGGGCGATCGGGGGCTACACCTTC.

Details on this clonotype: One base away lies a much larger clone, so this may be a sequencing read error. The V call is TRBV4-3, the J call TRBJ1-2, with unresolved D. The CDR3 has 14 amino acids. V lost 4 bases and J lost 2, with 11 bases in between. Germline lookup yields CDR1 LGHNA and CDR2 YSLEER. The CDR3 is CASSRYDANYGYTF. The CDR3 DNA is TGCGCCAGCAGCCGATATGACGCGAACTATGGCTACACCTTC.

This clonotype was detected many times. J is TRBJ2-7 and V is TRBV9; 10 bases are shared with TRBD2. CDR3 length: 16 residues. J lost 6 bases, V lost 0 bases, and 9 bases had no gene match. Germline V lookup: CDR1 SGDLS, CDR2 YYNGEE. CDR3 region: CASSVEGAGGLSEQYF. CDR3 coding DNA: TGTGCCAGCAGCGTAGAAGGAGCGGGGGGGCTAAGCGAGCAGTACTTC.

This clonotype was seen repeatedly, ten times or more. This chain connects TRBV28 to TRBJ2-1, with D maybe TRBD2 (6 bases). The CDR3 has 13 residues. The germline V gene has CDR1 MDHEN and CDR2 SYDVKM. V was clipped by 11 bases and J by 5 bases, with 16 bases between them. CDR3 in amino acids: CAATGEPNNEQFF. CDR3 DNA: TGTGCCGCGACGGGGGAGCCAAACAATGAGCAGTTCTTC.